A single sample gave rise to the 7 T cell receptor beta chains below, sequenced in a study of tumor-infiltrating lymphocytes in glioblastoma multiforme. TCR beta libraries were built from RNA through three nested multiplex PCR rounds using modified ARM-PCR. TCRdb analysed the multiplex PCR reads with MiXCR anew, one entry per CDR3 protein. Of 30,000 or so distinct CDR3 sequences in the sample, approximately 60% are singletons; the top ten hold approximately 31%. The specimen sequenced was brain tumor tissue. The receptors here all came from a male donor with glioblastoma.

This chain links TRBV5-4 with TRBJ2-1, with TRBD2 identical over 7 bases. In germline, CDR1 is SGHNT, CDR2 YYREEE (reference sequence). CDR3 length equals 16 residues. Trimming took 4 bases from V and 12 from J; bases not matched to a gene: 19. The CDR3 region has the DNA TGTGCCAGCAGCCACCGGACTAGGAGCTCCTACGATGGGCAGTTCTTC. This sequence encodes CASSHRTRSSYDGQFF.

By its share, this clonotype is medium-sized. The chain has TRBV4-1 and TRBJ2-5; D remains ambiguous. Germline CDR1 and CDR2: MGHRA and YSYEKL. The CDR3 totals 13 residues. V was trimmed by 2 bases and J by 10 bases, leaving 14 bases between them. The CDR3 nucleotides read TGCGCCAGCAGCCAAATACATAGTTTGGACCAGTACTTC. Its protein product is CASSQIHSLDQYF.

With respect to this clonotype: A much larger clone lies a single base off, so this may be a read error. The chain is built from TRBV24-1 and TRBJ2-3; TRBD2 matches 9 bases. The CDR3 runs to 16 residues. The germline V gene encodes CDR1 KGHDR and CDR2 SFDVKD. The CDR3 reads CDTSDTIAGGTDTQYF. The CDR3 nucleotides read TGTGACACCAGTGACACTATAGCGGGAGGCACAGATACGCAGTATTTT.

This clonotype was counted only a few times. The junction shows a germline mismatch at one end, possibly a read error. The chain couples TRBV7-9 to TRBJ2-2; possibly TRBD2 for D (5 bases). The CDR3 runs to 16 residues. From germline, CDR1 is SEHNR and CDR2 FQNEAQ (reference sequence). CDR3 loop: CASSSAERARPGELFF. The CDR3 DNA is TGTGCCAGCAGCTCGGCAGAGAGGGCGAGGCCCGGCGAGCTGTTTTTT.

This clonotype has a single count. This chain links TRBV4-3 with TRBJ1-2; D may be TRBD1 (5 bases). Germline V lookup: CDR1 LGHNA, CDR2 YSLEER. V dropped 3 bases and J dropped 7 bases, with 24 bases sitting between them. This CDR3 contains 17 residues. CDR3 sequence reads: CASSHAREIGAGRGYTF. As DNA, the CDR3 is TGCGCCAGCAGCCATGCTCGCGAGATAGGGGCGGGCCGTGGCTACACCTTC.

The chain combines TRBV7-8 with TRBJ2-7; D remains ambiguous. This CDR3 spans 12 amino acids. From germline, CDR1 is SGHVS and CDR2 FQNEAQ. V was pared by 6 bases and J by 5 bases, with 11 bases between. The CDR3 bases are TGTGCCAGCAGGAACACGGTCCACGAGCAGTACTTC. Residues: CASRNTVHEQYF.

With regard to this clonotype: Since a much larger clone is just one base distant, this may be a read error. The CDR3, as DNA: TGCGCCAGCACCGTAGACGGGGTGAACACTGAAGCTTTCTTT. Amino acids: CASTVDGVNTEAFF. V usage is TRBV5-1 and J usage is TRBJ1-1; D ambiguous. The CDR3 is 14 residues long. Germline CDR1 is SGHRS and CDR2 is YFSETQ. Trimming left V 6 bases short and J 0 bases short, with 12 bases between.